The 32 T cell receptor beta chains listed next were all sequenced from one sample in a study of high-grade serous ovarian cancer treatment subgroups. Tumor samples were obtained before definitive surgery or chemotherapy. Clones were read by immunoSEQ multiplex PCR, and TCRdb kept only the in-frame ones, dropping some. Of about 10,000 clones listed, roughly two thirds are singletons. The sequenced sample consisted of tumor tissue. These receptors all stem from a human donor with high-grade serous ovarian cancer.

The V and J genes are TRBV29-1 and TRBJ2-7, with 11 bases that match TRBD2. The CDR3 is 13 amino acids. V was pared by 4 bases and J by 2 bases, with 1 base of the junction left unmatched. CDR1 and CDR2 (germline): SQVTM, ANQGSEA. The CDR3 is CSVGLAGTYEQYF. Here the CDR3 DNA reads TGCAGCGTTGGACTAGCGGGGACCTACGAGCAGTACTTC.

The CDR3 nucleotides read TGTGCCAGCAGCTCGAACAGGGGGCTGGATGAAAAACTGTTTTTT. Translation: CASSSNRGLDEKLFF. The chain is built from TRBV5-4 and TRBJ1-4; TRBD1 aligns across 9 bases. This CDR3 contains 15 residues. V lost 3 bases to trimming and J lost 6 bases; unmatched junction nucleotides: 6. CDR1 and CDR2 from the germline V gene are SGHNT and YYREEE (reference sequence). Full variable domain (rest looked up from reference TRBV5-4 and TRBJ1-4): ETGVTQSPTHLIKTRGQQVTLRCSSQSGHNTVSWYQQALGQGPQFIFQYYREEENGRGNFPPRFSGLQFPNYSSELNVNALELDDSALYLCASSSNRGLDEKLFFGSGTQLSVL.

J is TRBJ1-1 and V is TRBV6-6, with D tentatively TRBD1 (6 bases). This CDR3 is 15 amino acids long. V lost 2 bases and J 0 bases, leaving 10 bases between the germline ends. The V gene's germline CDR1 is MNHNY and CDR2 SVGAGI (reference sequence). The CDR3 loop reads CASSYKGVMNTEAFF. As DNA, the CDR3 is TGTGCCAGCAGTTACAAGGGGGTGATGAACACTGAAGCTTTCTTT.

The chain links TRBV4-3 to TRBJ2-1; D remains unclear. This CDR3 is built from 15 residues. V gave up 1 base and J gave up 4 bases, with 11 bases separating them. Per germline, CDR1 LGHNA and CDR2 YSLEER. The CDR3 region has the DNA TGCGCCAGCAGCCAAGGAGCCCACACATACAATGAGCAGTTCTTC. Translating it yields CASSQGAHTYNEQFF.

The V and J genes are TRBV11-2 and TRBJ2-7; TRBD2 matches at 14 bases. V shed 6 bases and J 0 bases; nucleotides not matched to a gene: 7. The CDR3 extends over 17 amino acids. The germline CDR1 and CDR2 sequences are SGHAT and FQNNGV. The CDR3: CASSGLAGGLPSYEQYF. In nucleotides, the CDR3 is TGTGCCAGCAGTGGACTAGCGGGAGGCCTACCCTCCTACGAGCAGTACTTC.

The gene calls are TRBV16 and TRBJ2-7; D is ambiguous. V lost 4 bases and J lost 2, with 6 bases in between. Germline CDR1 reads KGHSY; CDR2 reads FQNENV. The CDR3 totals 12 residues. The CDR3 loop is CASSPNTYEQYF. DNA for the CDR3: TGTGCCAGCAGCCCCAACACCTACGAGCAGTACTTC. The full variable domain, its missing parts supplied by reference TRBV16 and TRBJ2-7, is GEEVAQTPKHLVRGEGQKAKLYCAPIKGHSYVFWYQQVLKNEFKFLISFQNENVFDETGMPKERFSAKCLPNSPCSLEIQATKLEDSAVYFCASSPNTYEQYFGPGTRLTVT.

The chain couples TRBV10-3 to TRBJ1-1; D remains ambiguous. With 10 bases removed from V and 0 bases from J, the gap between germline ends came to 6 bases. Germline V CDR1 and CDR2: ENHRY, SYGVKD. The length of the CDR3 is 11 residues. CDR3 amino acids: CASLMNTEAFF. The CDR3 DNA sequence: TGTGCCAGCCTCATGAACACTGAAGCTTTCTTT.

A remark on this clone: The identical CDR3 is also encoded by other nucleotide sequences in the sample. J is TRBJ2-1 and V is TRBV4-2, with TRBD2 matching 9 bases. The germline gives CDR1 LGHNA, CDR2 YNFKEQ. The CDR3 length is 17 residues. Unmatched junction bases numbered 6, after V lost 3 bases and J lost 0 bases. Here the CDR3 DNA reads TGTGCCAGCAGCCATCCCAGTAGCGGGAGCTCCTACAATGAGCAGTTCTTC. It encodes CASSHPSSGSSYNEQFF.

By share, this clone ranks as medium-sized. This sequence joins TRBV5-1 and TRBJ1-2; 8 positions match TRBD1. The CDR3 is 14 amino acids. The germline gives CDR1 SGHRS, CDR2 YFSETQ. The V and J ends lost 4 bases and 3 bases, in that order; junction bases with no gene match: 5. In DNA, the CDR3 is TGCGCCAGCAGCCAATCAGGGGGCGACTATGGCTACACCTTC. Translated: CASSQSGGDYGYTF. Supplemented by reference TRBV5-1 and TRBJ1-2, the full variable domain reads KAGVTQTPRYLIKTRGQQVTLSCSPISGHRSVSWYQQTPGQGLQFLFEYFSETQRNKGNFPGRFSGRQFSNSRSEMNVSTLELGDSALYLCASSQSGGDYGYTFGSGTRLTVV.

This chain links TRBV29-1 with TRBJ2-1, with no clear D. CDR3 length: 11 residues. V lost 0 bases and J 9 bases, leaving 6 bases between the germline ends. The germline gives CDR1 SQVTM, CDR2 ANQGSEA. The CDR3 nucleotides read TGCAGCGTTGAAGAGGGGATTGAGCAGTTCTTC. Its protein product is CSVEEGIEQFF.

V usage is TRBV15 and J usage is TRBJ1-4; no firm D call. Per the germline V gene, CDR1 is LNHNV and CDR2 is YYDKDF (reference sequence). V lost 5 bases, J lost 6 bases, and 7 bases lay in between. The CDR3 covers 12 residues. The CDR3 DNA reads as TGTGCCACCAGCCCCTCTGATGAAAAACTGTTTTTT. Translated: CATSPSDEKLFF.

The chain carries TRBV19 and TRBJ1-5; D is ambiguous. There are 14 residues in the CDR3. The germline V gene has CDR1 LNHDA and CDR2 SQIVND (reference sequence). V dropped 3 bases and J dropped 8 bases, with 14 bases sitting between them. The CDR3 nucleotides read TGTGCCAGTAGTATTAGTCCAGGTTTGGAGCCCCAGCATTTT. Encoded protein: CASSISPGLEPQHF.

This clone occurred a few times. The chain is built from TRBV19 and TRBJ2-3; TRBD1 or TRBD2 may be the D gene (6 bases each). Trimming cost V 6 bases and J 2 bases, with 15 bases left between them. This CDR3 is built from 15 residues. Germline-derived CDR1 and CDR2 are LNHDA and SQIVND (reference sequence). The CDR3 loop reads CASRDSGAVTDTQYF. CDR3 nucleotide sequence: TGTGCCAGTAGGGATTCGGGGGCAGTCACAGATACGCAGTATTTT.

CDR3 bases: TGTGCCAGCAGGGCTACAGGGGGTGTTTGGTTTGGCTACACCTTC. The encoded protein is CASRATGGVWFGYTF. The rearrangement joins TRBV7-8 to TRBJ1-2; the match to TRBD1 covers 8 bases. The CDR3 totals 15 residues. Trimming removed 6 bases from V and 7 bases from J; junction bases left unmatched: 13. Germline V gene lookup returns CDR1 SGHVS and CDR2 FQNEAQ.

The J gene is TRBJ2-3, the V gene TRBV19, with 10 nucleotides matching TRBD2. CDR1 is LNHDA, CDR2 SQIVND, per germline (reference sequence). The CDR3 is 15 residues long. V was pared by 3 bases and J by 4 bases, with 4 bases of the junction left unmatched. This CDR3 reads CASSISSGSADTQYF. The DNA for the CDR3 is TGTGCCAGTAGTATCTCTAGCGGGAGCGCAGATACGCAGTATTTT.

This clone occurred a few times. The rearrangement joins TRBV19 to TRBJ1-2, with 7 bases identical to TRBD1. Trimming at V came to 3 bases and at J to 4 bases, leaving 2 bases not matched to a gene. This CDR3 is 13 amino acids long. Looked up from germline, CDR1 is LNHDA and CDR2 is SQIVND (reference sequence). This CDR3 is CASSIRQGYGYTF. The DNA of the CDR3 is TGTGCCAGTAGTATTAGACAGGGCTATGGCTACACCTTC. Full variable domain (rest looked up from reference TRBV19 and TRBJ1-2): DGGITQSPKYLFRKEGQNVTLSCEQNLNHDAMYWYRQDPGQGLRLIYYSQIVNDFQKGDIAEGYSVSREKKESFPLTVTSAQKNPTAFYLCASSIRQGYGYTFGSGTRLTVV.

The rearrangement links TRBV13 to TRBJ2-5; 7 bases map to TRBD2. Germline CDR1 PRHDT, CDR2 FYEKMQ (reference sequence). V was pared by 5 bases and J by 1 base, with 4 bases of the junction left unmatched. The CDR3 is 14 residues long. The CDR3 sequence: CASSLSGAQETQYF. Written as DNA, the CDR3 is TGTGCCAGCAGCCTAAGCGGGGCCCAAGAGACCCAGTACTTC.

The rearrangement links TRBV18 to TRBJ2-5, with a weak D call TRBD1 (6 bases). Germline CDR1 KGHSH, CDR2 LQKENI. V dropped 2 bases and J dropped 5 bases, with 15 bases sitting between them. This CDR3 has 15 amino acids. CDR3 loop: CASSPYLSGAETQYF. The CDR3 nucleotides read TGTGCCAGCTCACCATATCTTTCAGGGGCCGAGACCCAGTACTTC.

The chain has TRBV7-9 and TRBJ1-2, with D perhaps TRBD1 (6 bases). V was clipped by 5 bases and J by 7 bases, with 14 bases between them. Germline CDR1 SEHNR, CDR2 FQNEAQ (reference sequence). This CDR3 has 13 residues. CDR3 DNA: TGTGCCAGCAGCCCGCACAGGGATGGTGGCTACACCTTC. This codes for CASSPHRDGGYTF.

CDR3 nucleotides: TGTGCCAGCGGGTGGACTGAAGCTTTCTTT. Its protein product is CASGWTEAFF. This chain uses TRBV19 with TRBJ1-1; D gene ambiguous. Germline V gives CDR1 LNHDA, CDR2 SQIVND (reference sequence). Trimming removed 9 bases at V and 5 bases at J, with 7 bases between. This CDR3 is 10 amino acids long.

The chain is built from TRBV28 and TRBJ1-4, with no clear D. Germline V gene lookup returns CDR1 MDHEN and CDR2 SYDVKM. CDR3 size: 14 residues. V dropped 5 bases and J dropped 8 bases, with 15 bases sitting between them. CDR3 bases: TGTGCCAGCAGTGACCGGGCCATCGGGGAAAAACTGTTTTTT. Encoded protein: CASSDRAIGEKLFF.

This sequence joins TRBV7-3 and TRBJ2-5; a weak D match, TRBD1 (5 bases). Germline CDR1 reads SGHTA; CDR2 reads FQGTGA. V lost 2 bases, J lost 5 bases, and 12 bases lay in between. This CDR3 region has 14 residues. This CDR3 is CASSLQGGRETQYF. The CDR3 nucleotides read TGTGCCAGCAGCTTACAGGGTGGAAGGGAGACCCAGTACTTC.

Only a few counts were recorded for this clone. The gene calls are TRBV28 and TRBJ2-2, with no clear D. V dropped 10 bases and J dropped 0 bases, with 12 bases sitting between them. The CDR3 sequence is 14 residues long. Per the germline V gene, CDR1 is MDHEN and CDR2 is SYDVKM. The DNA for the CDR3 is TGTGCCACCCCTGGGTTAACGAACACCGGGGAGCTGTTTTTT. Translation gives CATPGLTNTGELFF.

The V gene is TRBV6-6, the J gene TRBJ1-1; no clear D. The V end lost 0 bases, the J end lost 6 bases, and 5 bases lay between the germline ends. This CDR3 spans 12 amino acids. Germline assignment: CDR1 MNHNY and CDR2 SVGAGI (reference sequence). Written as DNA, the CDR3 is TGTGCCAGCAGTTACTCGATTTCTGAAGCTTTCTTT. Its translation: CASSYSISEAFF.

This clone has a single count. V gene TRBV30 combines with J gene TRBJ1-2, with unresolved D. The CDR3 contains 11 residues. Germline V gene sequence: CDR1 GTSNPN, CDR2 SVGIG (reference sequence). Trimming took 0 bases from V and 14 from J, leaving 13 bases between them. CDR3 region: CAWSVGYARTF. The CDR3 DNA reads TGTGCCTGGAGTGTAGGCTACGCTAGAACCTTC. Looking up the rest from reference TRBV30 and TRBJ1-2 gives the full variable domain: SQTIHQWPATLVQPVGSPLSLECTVEGTSNPNLYWYRQAAGRGLQLLFYSVGIGQISSEVPQNLSASRPQDRQFILSSKKLLLSDSGFYLCAWSVGYARTFGSGTRLTVV.

CDR3 nucleotides: TGTGCCACCAGCAGTCAGGGGGGGACAGATACGCAGTATTTT. Its translation is CATSSQGGTDTQYF. The genes are TRBV15 and TRBJ2-3; D may match TRBD1 or TRBD2 (7 bases each). Looked up from germline, CDR1 is LNHNV and CDR2 is YYDKDF (reference sequence). CDR3 length equals 14 residues. V was shortened by 3 bases and J by 3 bases, with 10 bases between the two germline ends.

This chain links TRBV5-4 with TRBJ2-3; 12 nucleotides align to TRBD2. Germline CDR1 reads SGHNT; CDR2 reads YYREEE (reference sequence). The CDR3 consists of 18 residues. After removal of 0 bases from V and 6 bases from J, the junction contained 11 bases not matched to a gene. The CDR3 coding sequence is TGTGCCAGCAGCTTGGCCTGGGCTAGCGGGAGGGGCAGGGATACGCAGTATTTT. Translated, it gives CASSLAWASGRGRDTQYF.

This sequence joins TRBV29-1 and TRBJ1-6, with a weak D call TRBD1 (5 bases). Deletions cut 6 bases from V and 7 bases from J, with 16 bases between. The CDR3 has 14 residues. The germline V gene encodes CDR1 SQVTM and CDR2 ANQGSEA. CDR3 sequence: CSVPGTGGNSPLHF. CDR3 coding DNA: TGCAGCGTGCCTGGGACGGGCGGGAATTCACCCCTCCACTTT.

The V call is TRBV18, the J call TRBJ1-2; possible D gene TRBD1, 5 bases. With 2 bases removed from V and 7 bases from J, the gap between germline ends came to 17 bases. The CDR3 length is 15 residues. Per the germline V gene, CDR1 is KGHSH and CDR2 is LQKENI. Here the CDR3 DNA reads TGTGCCAGCTCACCAAACGGGGGGGAATTTGGTGGCTACACCTTC. Translating it yields CASSPNGGEFGGYTF.

The chain links TRBV30 to TRBJ1-1; no firm D call. Trimming took 3 bases from V and 10 from J, leaving 9 bases between them. CDR1 is GTSNPN and CDR2 is SVGIG in the germline V gene (reference sequence). The CDR3 extends over 10 amino acids. CDR3 DNA: TGTGCCTGGAGCACCACTAGAGCTTTCTTT. Translation: CAWSTTRAFF.

The gene calls are TRBV10-3 and TRBJ1-2; 8 bases are shared with TRBD1. This CDR3 has 16 amino acids. The V and J ends lost 0 bases and 2 bases, in that order; junction bases with no gene match: 5. The germline gives CDR1 ENHRY, CDR2 SYGVKD. CDR3 protein: CAISESGTGLNYGYTF. The CDR3 DNA reads TGTGCCATCAGTGAGTCCGGGACAGGACTAAACTATGGCTACACCTTC.

The J gene is TRBJ1-2, the V gene TRBV7-9; D is unclear. The length of the CDR3 is 15 residues. The V gene lost 5 bases and the J gene lost 4 bases, with 17 bases spanning the gap. Germline CDR1 is SEHNR and CDR2 is FQNEAQ (reference sequence). The CDR3 region has the DNA TGTGCCAGCAGCCCGCCCTTCGACATGTTCTATGGCTACACCTTC. Translation: CASSPPFDMFYGYTF.